This TCR beta chain was identified during a study of blood T cells in healthy people across ages. Primers used in a second PCR of about 6 to 12 cycles were a sample-barcoded 5' primer and a J-beta primer mix. A minimum of 2.5 million CDR3-containing paired-end reads was obtained for each sample. TCRdb passed the 5' RACE reads through MiXCR, listing each CDR3 protein once. The profile covers fewer than 2,000,000 distinct CDR3 sequences, with around 40% appearing a single time and 23% taken by the ten largest. They isolated at least 7 million PBMCs from each sample. This clonotype showed up just a few times. Its specificity is unknown. Study conclusions and caveats: CMV status of donors was unknown, possibly confounding expanded clonotype changes. Conclusively comparing naive with antigen-experienced cells was impossible with unsorted PBMCs.

V shed 4 bases, J shed 4 bases, and the junction held 7 bases outside the gene matches. Germline CDR1 reads SGHAT; CDR2 reads FQNNGV. This CDR3 comprises 15 residues. This receptor was identified in a human donor in good health. The sequenced sample consisted of blood. The chain employs TRBV11-2 and TRBJ1-2, with 9 positions matching TRBD1. The CDR3 protein is CASSSGQGWGYGYTF. The CDR3 DNA follows: TGTGCCAGCAGCTCGGGACAGGGATGGGGCTATGGCTACACCTTC.